The source of this T cell receptor beta chain is a study of cytomegalovirus exposure and HLA in healthy donors. General study points: Previous analysis showed most TCR beta V segments were productive about 87% or about 30% of the time.

On this clone itself: The antigen is unknown.

Healthy donors of bone marrow made up the group. Trimming took off 5 bases at V and 10 bases at J, with 15 bases between the two ends. Germline loops: CDR1 MNHEY, CDR2 SMNVEV (reference sequence). The length of the CDR3 is 13 residues. 13 Jbeta primers and 60 Vbeta primers were used for the PCR. Clones were sequenced by immunoSEQ multiplex PCR, and TCRdb holds only the in-frame ones, with some missing. This table holds 150,000 to 200,000 clones, approximately 81% found once. Sequenced material: PBMCs. V and J are TRBV27 and TRBJ2-1, with TRBD2 as a possible D gene (5 bases). This clonotype was sampled from a woman aged 25 to 39 in good health and CMV-seronegative. The CDR3 spells CASSRLGGWEQFF. The CDR3, as DNA: TGTGCCAGCAGTCGACTGGGCGGGTGGGAGCAGTTCTTC.